This TCR beta chain was identified in a study of spatial heterogeneity in lung cancer. Germline lookup yields CDR1 SGHTA and CDR2 FQGNSA. V lost 5 bases, J lost 4 bases, and 12 bases lay in between. This CDR3 comprises 14 residues. TCRdb redid the calling of the 5' RACE reads with MiXCR, one entry per CDR3 protein. The profile covers some 41,000 distinct CDR3 sequences, with 6% to 7.5% appearing a single time and about 45% taken by the ten largest. Time point meaning: sample taken at primary tumor resection. Whole RNA came from tumor, nontumor lung or frozen PBMC and was sequenced without being sorted. The approximately 67 donors had untreated early-stage non-small cell lung cancer. In its sample, this clonotype was seen many times.

The chain is built from TRBV7-2 and TRBJ2-1; either TRBD1 or TRBD2 may supply D (6 bases each). This TCR was recovered from a female donor with early-stage non-small cell lung cancer. The sample was PBMCs, taken at surgery. The CDR3: CASSPGASYNEQFF. CDR3 coding DNA: TGTGCCAGCAGCCCGGGGGCCTCGTACAATGAGCAGTTCTTC.